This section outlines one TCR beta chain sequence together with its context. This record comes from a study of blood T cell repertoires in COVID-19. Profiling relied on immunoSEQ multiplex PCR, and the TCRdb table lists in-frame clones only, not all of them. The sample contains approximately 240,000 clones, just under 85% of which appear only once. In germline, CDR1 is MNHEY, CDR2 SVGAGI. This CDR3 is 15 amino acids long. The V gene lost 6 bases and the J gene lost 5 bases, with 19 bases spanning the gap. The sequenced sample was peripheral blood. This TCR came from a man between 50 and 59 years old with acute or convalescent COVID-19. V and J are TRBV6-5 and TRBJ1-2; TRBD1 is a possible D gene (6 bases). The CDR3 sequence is CASRQQGTLPYGYTF. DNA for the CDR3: TGTGCCAGCAGACAACAGGGAACCCTGCCTTATGGCTACACCTTC.